This T cell receptor (beta chain) is drawn from a study of blood T cells in healthy people across ages. The ends lost 6 bases at V and 3 bases at J; junction bases unmatched: 4. Germline V gives CDR1 SGHNT, CDR2 YENEEA. The CDR3 covers 14 residues. This clonotype was recorded a few times. Primed by a sample-barcoded 5' primer and a J-beta primer mix, a second PCR proceeded for 7 to 11 cycles. TCRdb reprocessed the 5' RACE reads with MiXCR, giving one entry per CDR3 protein. The table records about 640,000 distinct CDR3 sequences, approximately 30% of them present only once. V is TRBV11-3 and J is TRBJ2-3, with 9 bases matching TRBD1. The sample comprised blood. This TCR was recovered from a woman over 75 in good health. The CDR3 DNA sequence: TGTGCCAGCAGTCACAGGGGGCTGACAGATACGCAGTATTTT. Encoded protein: CASSHRGLTDTQYF.